Listed here are 8 T cell receptor beta chains from one sample, sequenced in a study of control samples from healthy donors and cancer patients. TCRdb's copy holds only in-frame clones and misses some; the assay was immunoSEQ multiplex PCR. The table has 65,000 to 70,000 clones, around four fifths seen once. What was sequenced was PBMCs. The receptor set was obtained from a woman aged 45-60 years with lung cancer.

The genes are TRBV7-2 and TRBJ1-2; D gene ambiguous. V gave up 7 bases and J gave up 6 bases, with 18 bases separating them. The germline CDR1 and CDR2 sequences are SGHTA and FQGNSA. The CDR3 has 14 amino acids. The CDR3 loop is CASTFDSGFDGYTF. As DNA, the CDR3 is TGTGCCAGCACCTTTGACTCAGGATTTGATGGCTACACCTTC.

V usage is TRBV5-8 and J usage is TRBJ2-5, with 11 bases identical to TRBD1. CDR1 and CDR2 from the germline V gene are SGHTS and YDEGEE. The V segment lost 5 bases and the J segment 5 bases; nucleotides outside the gene matches: 11. This CDR3 contains 16 residues. The CDR3 sequence: CASRLGTGGSSETQYF. CDR3 bases: TGTGCCAGCAGATTAGGGACAGGGGGATCGAGCGAGACCCAGTACTTC. Using reference TRBV5-8 and TRBJ2-5 for the parts outside the CDR3, the full variable domain is EAGVTQSPTHLIKTRGQQATLRCSPISGHTSVYWYQQALGLGLQFLLWYDEGEERNRGNFPPRFSGRQFPNYSSELNVNALELEDSALYLCASRLGTGGSSETQYFGPGTRLLVL.

The V gene is TRBV7-8, the J gene TRBJ1-1; no clear D gene. V gave up 3 bases and J gave up 1 base, with 6 bases separating them. Per germline, CDR1 SGHVS and CDR2 FQNEAQ. This CDR3 has 13 amino acids. For the CDR3, the DNA is TGTGCCAGCAGCTTGAAAGAGAACACTGAAGCTTTCTTT. Amino acid sequence: CASSLKENTEAFF.

As to this clone: Germline is not matched at one junction end, which may reflect a read error. This chain connects TRBV18 to TRBJ2-7, with 8 bases aligning to TRBD2. Germline CDR1 KGHSH, CDR2 LQKENI. CDR3 length: 15 residues. The CDR3 protein is CASSPRGGKDYEQYF. CDR3 DNA sequence: TGTGCCAGCTCCCCACGGGGGGGAAAGGACTACGAGCAGTACTTC.

This chain links TRBV6-5 with TRBJ1-2; no clear D. The CDR3 is made up of 14 amino acids. From germline, CDR1 is MNHEY and CDR2 SVGAGI. Trimming took 0 bases from V and 8 from J, leaving 13 bases between them. CDR3 bases: TGTGCCAGCAGTTACTCAGGGTTATCGAAGGGCTACACCTTC. Protein sequence: CASSYSGLSKGYTF.

The chain couples TRBV5-6 to TRBJ2-1, with a weak D call TRBD1 (6 bases). The CDR3 sequence is 16 residues long. The V end was cut by 2 bases, the J end by 6 bases, with 18 bases between. Germline values: CDR1 SGHDT, CDR2 YYEEEE. In DNA, the CDR3 is TGTGCCAGCAGCTTCTTACAGGGTCTCCAAGGCAATGAGCAGTTCTTC. This gives the protein CASSFLQGLQGNEQFF.

This rearrangement joins TRBV18 to TRBJ1-2; D unresolved. The germline V gene has CDR1 KGHSH and CDR2 LQKENI. This CDR3 comprises 13 residues. The V and J ends lost 2 bases and 4 bases respectively, with 8 bases between them. The DNA of the CDR3 is TGTGCCAGCTCACCAGAGAATAGCTATGGCTACACCTTC. This gives the protein CASSPENSYGYTF.

V and J are TRBV11-3 and TRBJ2-3; TRBD2 matches 9 bases. The CDR3 runs to 16 residues. Per the germline V gene, CDR1 is SGHNT and CDR2 is YENEEA. Trimming took 0 bases from V and 8 from J; bases not matched to a gene: 9. The CDR3 here is CASSLDPTSGRGTQYF. The CDR3 DNA reads TGTGCCAGCAGCTTAGATCCCACTAGCGGGCGAGGTACGCAGTATTTT.